The sample holds a few counts of the clone carrying this T cell receptor (beta chain). What it binds is not known. The CDR3 sequence is 13 residues long. Germline V gives CDR1 MNHEY, CDR2 SVGAGI. Trimming at V came to 6 bases and at J to 3 bases, leaving 5 bases not matched to a gene. This sample was included in a study of beta chain features in type 1 diabetes. Study outcomes and limitations: Moderately but significantly shorter TCRB CDR3s were found in Type 1 diabetes patients in all four CD4+ subsets. A greater similarity of naive, central memory and Treg TCRB repertoires was seen among patients than among healthy donors. The study left unresolved whether HLA type influences TCRB rearrangement.

Donors underwent one heparinised blood draw, about 110 mL on average. Every isolated RNA sample was fully reverse transcribed, so sequencing captured expressed TCRB transcripts. Only in-frame clones appear in the TCRdb table, and some are missing; sequencing was by immunoSEQ multiplex PCR. The sample consists of about 900,000 clones, 17% of them appearing once. The sequence was obtained from a woman aged 18-35 years in good health. This rearrangement joins TRBV6-5 to TRBJ2-7, with 7 bases identical to TRBD1. Material: naive CD4+ T cells from blood. This CDR3 is CASRPGQNYEQYF. DNA for the CDR3: TGTGCCAGCAGGCCGGGACAGAACTACGAGCAGTACTTC.